Following are 16 T cell receptor beta chains from one sample sequenced in a study of PD-1 blockade in classical Hodgkin lymphoma (dated by TCRdb to 2019 to 2021). Libraries were made using the immunoSEQ multiplex PCR assay. TCRdb stores this immuneACCESS table with in-frame sequences only. Part of the clones is absent; in the studies checked, under half of the shortfall reflects unresolved V genes, and no reason is known for the rest. Within this sample are approximately 38,000 clones, with 77% of them counted one time only. The leading ten clones occupy 7.5% to 10% of the sample. According to the study, the label for this sample's time point signals: cycle 4 day 1 (C4D1), after six to seven weeks of nivolumab. Relapse after autologous stem cell transplantation had occurred in all trial patients, and cohorts A, B and C were distinguished by prior brentuximab vedotin exposure. Sample: peripheral blood mononuclear cells (PBMCs), taken before the fourth cycle of nivolumab. All receptors come from a human donor with classical Hodgkin lymphoma.

The chain employs TRBV25-1 and TRBJ2-3; the D gene is possibly TRBD2 (5 bases). Germline V gene lookup returns CDR1 MGHDK and CDR2 SYGVNS. The CDR3 contains 11 residues. V lost 6 bases to trimming and J lost 8 bases, with 9 bases between them. The CDR3 DNA is TGTGCCAGCAGGGCGGGCTTTACGCAGTATTTT. As protein: CASRAGFTQYF.

The rearrangement joins TRBV4-2 to TRBJ2-1; unclear D gene. The CDR3 is 15 amino acids. The germline V gene encodes CDR1 LGHNA and CDR2 YNFKEQ. V was cut by 0 bases and J by 2 bases, with 8 bases left in between. CDR3 DNA sequence: TGTGCCAGCAGCCAAGACTCGCGGACCTACAATGAGCAGTTCTTC. It is translated as CASSQDSRTYNEQFF.

The chain links TRBV12-5 to TRBJ2-3; D remains unclear. CDR1 is LGHNT and CDR2 is FRNRAP in the germline V gene. This CDR3 has 9 residues. Deletions cut 6 bases from V and 6 bases from J, with 1 base between. Here the CDR3 DNA reads TGTGCTAGTGGGGATACGCAGTATTTT. As protein: CASGDTQYF.

The chain joins TRBV30 to TRBJ2-3; TRBD2 aligns across 11 bases. Per germline, CDR1 GTSNPN and CDR2 SVGIG (reference sequence). The CDR3 covers 15 residues. With V trimmed by 0 bases and J by 6 bases, 5 bases remained unmatched. The CDR3 region is CAWSVWSSGGDTQYF. In DNA form, the CDR3 reads TGTGCCTGGAGTGTCTGGTCTAGCGGGGGGGATACGCAGTATTTT.

This rearrangement joins TRBV5-4 to TRBJ2-5; D might be TRBD1 (5 bases). Trimming left V 2 bases short and J 5 bases short, with 16 bases between. CDR1 is SGHNT, CDR2 YYREEE, per germline (reference sequence). The CDR3 covers 15 residues. CDR3 amino acids: CASSFYTAAGETQYF. The CDR3 nucleotides read TGTGCCAGCAGCTTTTATACCGCGGCAGGGGAGACCCAGTACTTC.

This clone was counted between two and nine times. The chain has TRBV4-3 and TRBJ1-2, with TRBD1 matching 7 bases. The V segment lost 3 bases and the J segment 4 bases; nucleotides outside the gene matches: 5. CDR3 length equals 14 residues. CDR1 is LGHNA and CDR2 is YSLEER in the germline V gene. DNA of the CDR3: TGCGCCAGCAGCCACAGGGGGGGAGGCTATGGCTACACCTTC. It specifies CASSHRGGGYGYTF.

This clone was detected a few times. This chain uses TRBV6-1 with TRBJ1-2; maybe TRBD1 (6 bases). The CDR3 loop spans 14 amino acids. CDR1 is MNHNS and CDR2 is SASEGT in the germline V gene. V lost 6 bases, J lost 3 bases, and 14 bases lay in between. CDR3 DNA sequence: TGTGCCAGCAGGGCACAGGGTCTCTACTATGGCTACACCTTC. Amino acid sequence: CASRAQGLYYGYTF.

V usage is TRBV11-2 and J usage is TRBJ1-2; 8 bases match TRBD1. The CDR3 consists of 15 residues. Germline values: CDR1 SGHAT, CDR2 FQNNGV. V dropped 5 bases and J dropped 8; count of bases not matched to a gene: 13. The CDR3 nucleotides are TGTGCCAGCAGCCCCCTCCGGCAGGGGGCAAAAGGCTACACCTTC. Translation: CASSPLRQGAKGYTF.

This clone was observed once. The V call is TRBV2, the J call TRBJ1-2, with D possibly being TRBD1 (6 bases). The germline V gene has CDR1 SNHLY and CDR2 FYNNEI. The CDR3 is 14 residues long. V lost 7 bases to trimming and J lost 2 bases, with 14 bases between them. The CDR3 DNA is TGTGCCAGCAAATGGGGGCTTCAGAACTATGGCTACACCTTC. This gives the protein CASKWGLQNYGYTF.

This rearrangement joins TRBV5-6 to TRBJ2-5, with 7 bases identical to TRBD1. Near its end, the DNA agrees better with TRBJ2-7, so the J call may be wrong. There are 13 residues in the CDR3. Germline-derived CDR1 and CDR2 are SGHDT and YYEEEE. CDR3 region: CASSPDRTYEQYF. The CDR3 coding sequence is TGTGCCAGCAGCCCGGACAGGACCTACGAGCAGTACTTC.

The genes are TRBV19 and TRBJ2-3; a weak D match, TRBD2 (6 bases). Trimming cost V 1 base and J 1 base, with 12 bases left between them. The germline V gene encodes CDR1 LNHDA and CDR2 SQIVND (reference sequence). The CDR3 has 16 amino acids. For the CDR3, the DNA is TGTGCCAGTAGTATAGGGAGGGGAATAGGCACAGATACGCAGTATTTT. Its translation: CASSIGRGIGTDTQYF.

This clone was recorded once. DNA for the CDR3: TGTGCCAGCAGCGGACCGCGGTTACGGGAGCTGTTTTTT. Translating it yields CASSGPRLRELFF. This chain joins TRBV9 and TRBJ2-2; D gene ambiguous. Germline CDR1 SGDLS, CDR2 YYNGEE. Deletions cut 3 bases from V and 9 bases from J, with 12 bases between. The CDR3 extends over 13 amino acids.

V usage is TRBV27 and J usage is TRBJ2-3; D call uncertain. V lost 0 bases, J lost 2 bases, and 9 bases lay in between. Germline assignment: CDR1 MNHEY and CDR2 SMNVEV (reference sequence). The CDR3 runs 15 residues. The CDR3 DNA follows: TGTGCCAGCAGTTTATCCTACAGATCCACAGATACGCAGTATTTT. Its translation is CASSLSYRSTDTQYF.

This clone was seen a handful of times. The chain links TRBV6-1 to TRBJ2-1, with unresolved D. V was clipped by 6 bases and J by 4 bases, with 4 bases between them. Germline CDR1 MNHNS, CDR2 SASEGT. The CDR3 sequence is 11 residues long. Here the CDR3 reads CASRLYNEQFF. DNA of the CDR3: TGTGCCAGCAGGTTGTACAATGAGCAGTTCTTC.

The chain is built from TRBV27 and TRBJ1-3, with 7 bases matching TRBD1. Germline V gene data show CDR1 as MNHEY and CDR2 as SMNVEV (reference sequence). There are 14 residues in the CDR3. Trimming took 6 bases from V and 5 from J; bases not matched to a gene: 7. The CDR3 DNA is TGTGCCAGCAGCCCTCAGGGGGTTCGAAACACCATATATTTT. As protein: CASSPQGVRNTIYF.

The gene calls are TRBV6-5 and TRBJ1-5; D may be TRBD1 (5 bases). The CDR3 is 12 amino acids. Deletions cut 8 bases from V and 9 bases from J, with 14 bases between. Looked up from germline, CDR1 is MNHEY and CDR2 is SVGAGI. CDR3 in DNA: TGTGCCAGCTCGGCCAGGGAAGGGCCCCAGCATTTT. As protein: CASSAREGPQHF.